Below are 12 T cell receptor beta chains sequenced from a single sample in a study of regulatory T cells in long-lasting Graves disease. Described time point: newly diagnosed GD, antithyroid drugs for less than 3 months. The TCR library used RNA extracted from PBMCs. With iRepertoire HTBI primers and Arm-PCR of CDR3 regions, TCR beta libraries were built. From the multiplex PCR reads, TCRdb called clonotypes with MiXCR, one entry per CDR3 protein. The table lists a few hundred thousand distinct CDR3 sequences, over 12% of them singletons. A further study also used this sample, focusing on T cells in Graves' hyperthyroidism and ophthalmopathy.

Material: peripheral blood mononuclear cells (PBMCs), obtained at new diagnosis, from a patient treated with antithyroid drugs. These receptors came from a woman between 35 and 50 years old with Graves disease.

This clonotype was seen ten or more times. One end of the junction is discordant with germline, which a read error may explain. The J gene is TRBJ2-5, the V gene TRBV5-1, with 11 bases that match TRBD2. The V gene's germline CDR1 is SGHRS and CDR2 YFSETQ. The CDR3 sequence is 15 residues long. CDR3 sequence (DNA): TGTGCCAGCAGTCCGCGGACTAGCGGGTTTGAGACCCAGTACTTC. Protein sequence: CASSPRTSGFETQYF.

The CDR3 reads CASMEQVGGETQYF. The DNA for the CDR3 is TGTGCCAGTATGGAACAGGTCGGAGGGGAGACCCAGTACTTC. The rearrangement uses TRBV19 and TRBJ2-5; D is perhaps TRBD2 (6 bases). In germline, CDR1 is LNHDA, CDR2 SQIVND (reference sequence). The length of the CDR3 is 14 residues. Trimming stripped 7 bases from V and 5 bases from J, with 17 bases between.

This clonotype was observed once. The chain combines TRBV5-4 with TRBJ2-5; 7 bases match TRBD2. Germline CDR1 reads SGHNT; CDR2 reads YYREEE (reference sequence). The CDR3 covers 14 residues. J lost 5 bases, V lost 4 bases, and 8 bases had no gene match. This chain's CDR3 is CASSGGGGMETQYF. Written as DNA, the CDR3 is TGTGCCAGCAGCGGTGGGGGAGGGATGGAGACCCAGTACTTC.

There are a few counts of this clonotype. V and J are TRBV27 and TRBJ1-5, with a weak D call TRBD1 (6 bases). Germline V lookup: CDR1 MNHEY, CDR2 SMNVEV (reference sequence). The germline V and J ends were trimmed by 7 bases and 1 base, with 8 bases remaining between them. The CDR3 spans 13 residues. The CDR3 sequence: CASKGGSNQPQHF. The CDR3 DNA reads as TGTGCCAGCAAAGGGGGGAGCAATCAGCCCCAGCATTTT.

Ten or more counts support this clonotype. The chain links TRBV12-3 or TRBV12-4 to TRBJ1-2, with 8 bases matching TRBD1. This CDR3 has 16 amino acids. Unmatched junction bases numbered 11, after V lost 3 bases and J lost 5 bases. The CDR3 DNA is TGTGCCAGCAGTTTCGGTCAGGGGGCGCATATTTATGGCTACACCTTC. Translating it yields CASSFGQGAHIYGYTF.

This clonotype occurred once. A read error is likely here: a far larger clone is one base away. V gene TRBV7-3 combines with J gene TRBJ2-2; TRBD2 matches at 7 bases. CDR1 and CDR2 from the germline V gene are SGHTA and FQGTGA. There are 16 residues in the CDR3. The V gene end was trimmed by 4 bases and the J gene end by 6 bases; junction bases not matched to a gene: 11. In DNA form, the CDR3 reads TGTGCCAGCAGCTCGCCGACTAGCAGGAGGTCCGGGGAGCTGTTTTTT. Its protein is CASSSPTSRRSGELFF. Drawing the rest from reference TRBV7-3 and TRBJ2-2, the complete variable domain is GAGVSQTPSNKVTEKGKYVELRCDPISGHTALYWYRQSLGQGPEFLIYFQGTGAADDSGLPNDRFFAVRPEGSVSTLKIQRTERGDSAVYLCASSSPTSRRSGELFFGEGSRLTVL.

This clonotype showed up just a few times. The rearrangement links TRBV9 to TRBJ2-1; TRBD2 agrees at 9 bases. Germline CDR1 is SGDLS and CDR2 is YYNGEE. J was trimmed by 7 bases and V by 1 base; bases with no gene match: 9. The CDR3 covers 16 residues. CDR3 sequence: CASSVTLAGAVNEQFF. The CDR3 DNA sequence: TGTGCCAGCAGCGTAACCTTAGCGGGAGCAGTTAATGAGCAGTTCTTC.

This clonotype was found a few times. The genes are TRBV5-1 and TRBJ1-3, with D possibly TRBD1 on 6 matching bases. The CDR3 has 16 amino acids. From germline, CDR1 is SGHRS and CDR2 YFSETQ. Trimming shortened V by 4 bases and J by 4 bases, and 18 bases separated the two germline ends. For the CDR3, the DNA is TGCGCCAGCAGCCCGGACAGACCTCTGACGGGAAACACCATATATTTT. Protein product: CASSPDRPLTGNTIYF. The variable domain in full, completed from reference TRBV5-1 and TRBJ1-3, reads KAGVTQTPRYLIKTRGQQVTLSCSPISGHRSVSWYQQTPGQGLQFLFEYFSETQRNKGNFPGRFSGRQFSNSRSEMNVSTLELGDSALYLCASSPDRPLTGNTIYFGEGSWLTVV.

On this clonotype: This likely reflects a read error, since a far larger clone is one base away. As the CDR3 is not closed by the conserved phenylalanine or tryptophan, this likely results from a read error. It is unclear where the CDR3 begins or ends on the DNA, so no DNA is shown, and the CDR3 is as TCRdb lists it. V gene TRBV11-2 combines with J gene TRBJ2-3; the table names TRBD1, a call not compared with the DNA. Germline-derived CDR1 and CDR2 are SGHAT and FQNNGV. The CDR3 length is 15 residues, termini included. CDR3: CASSLPVRDPYEQYS.

This clonotype was observed at least ten times. The V call is TRBV30, the J call TRBJ1-2; unclear D gene. Germline loops: CDR1 GTSNPN, CDR2 SVGIG (reference sequence). With 2 bases removed from V and 8 bases from J, the gap between germline ends came to 18 bases. The CDR3 length is 14 residues. In DNA, the CDR3 is TGTGCCTGGAGTAAAGGGTTTTACTATGCGGGCTACACCTTC. Amino acid sequence: CAWSKGFYYAGYTF.

J is TRBJ2-7 and V is TRBV15, with TRBD2 as a possible D gene (5 bases). Germline CDR1 is LNHNV and CDR2 is YYDKDF (reference sequence). Deletions cut 1 base from V and 5 bases from J, with 6 bases between. There are 12 residues in the CDR3. The chain's CDR3 is CATSRGGDEQYF. CDR3 coding DNA: TGTGCCACCAGCAGAGGGGGAGACGAGCAGTACTTC. Together with reference TRBV15 and TRBJ2-7, the CDR3 gives the full variable domain: DAMVIQNPRYQVTQFGKPVTLSCSQTLNHNVMYWYQQKSSQAPKLLFHYYDKDFNNEADTPDNFQSRRPNTSFCFLDIRSPGLGDTAMYLCATSRGGDEQYFGPGTRLTVT.

This clonotype was counted many times. The chain carries TRBV12-3 or TRBV12-4 and TRBJ2-5; D may be TRBD2 (5 bases). The CDR3 consists of 13 residues. V dropped 0 bases and J dropped 3 bases, with 5 bases sitting between them. CDR3 amino acids: CASSLAGKETQYF. The CDR3 region has the DNA TGTGCCAGCAGTTTAGCCGGGAAAGAGACCCAGTACTTC.